This entry lists 10 T cell receptor beta chains sequenced from one sample in a study of CD8 T cells in ankylosing spondylitis. TCRdb re-derived calls from the 5' RACE reads in MiXCR, one entry per CDR3 protein. Found here are about 160,000 distinct CDR3 sequences, around a tenth of them singletons; the top ten hold around 16%. Sequencing was performed on blood, either unsorted or a sorted T cell fraction (not recorded which). These TCRs come from a female donor with ankylosing spondylitis or in good health (not recorded which).

The CDR3 region has the DNA TGCGCCAGCAGCAAAACAGCTAGTACCGGGGAGCTGTTTTTT. It yields the protein CASSKTASTGELFF. The chain recombines TRBV4-3 with TRBJ2-2; no firm D call. This CDR3 is 14 amino acids long. Germline CDR1 is LGHNA and CDR2 is YSLEER. V shed 5 bases and J shed 5 bases, with 12 bases lying between them.

The chain joins TRBV12-5 to TRBJ2-2; the D gene is possibly TRBD2 (6 bases). The V end lost 5 bases, the J end lost 3 bases, and 25 bases lay between the germline ends. CDR1 is LGHNT, CDR2 FRNRAP, per germline. The CDR3 has 19 residues. CDR3 in amino acids: CASGDSGTFSFGYTGELFF. The DNA of the CDR3 is TGTGCTAGTGGTGACTCCGGGACTTTTAGCTTCGGGTACACCGGGGAGCTGTTTTTT. The full variable domain, in which reference TRBV12-5 and TRBJ2-2 provide the parts outside the CDR3, is DARVTQTPRHKVTEMGQEVTMRCQPILGHNTVFWYRQTMMQGLELLAYFRNRAPLDDSGMPKDRFSAEMPDATLATLKIQPSEPRDSAVYFCASGDSGTFSFGYTGELFFGEGSRLTVL.

This clonotype was found a few times. The rearrangement uses TRBV6-2 or TRBV6-3 and TRBJ2-1, with 7 bases that match TRBD2. Germline values: CDR1 MNHEY, CDR2 SVGEGT. The CDR3 loop spans 13 amino acids. Trimming at V came to 2 bases and at J to 7 bases, leaving 2 bases not matched to a gene. The CDR3 loop reads CASSYARENEQFF. For the CDR3, the DNA is TGTGCCAGCAGTTACGCGCGGGAGAATGAGCAGTTCTTC.

This clonotype was observed a handful of times. The chain has TRBV13 and TRBJ2-3; D gene uncertain. The ends were cut back, 5 bases at V and 3 bases at J, with 9 bases in the middle. The CDR3 runs 13 residues. The V gene's germline CDR1 is PRHDT and CDR2 FYEKMQ (reference sequence). CDR3 DNA sequence: TGTGCCAGCAGCGCTGGCCAAACAGATACGCAGTATTTT. It translates to CASSAGQTDTQYF.

This clonotype occurred a few times. The rearrangement uses TRBV6-1 and TRBJ2-3; 7 nucleotides agree with TRBD2. This CDR3 comprises 15 residues. The germline V gene encodes CDR1 MNHNS and CDR2 SASEGT. V lost 10 bases, J lost 2 bases, and 12 bases stayed unmatched. CDR3 amino acids: CATRPGRGDTDTQYF. Here the CDR3 DNA reads TGTGCCACCCGACCGGGGAGGGGAGACACAGATACGCAGTATTTT.

This clonotype occurred a few times. This rearrangement joins TRBV21-1 to TRBJ2-7; the table gives TRBD1 as D, unverified against the DNA. TRBV21-1 has pseudogene status. This CDR3 has 16 amino acids. CDR3 coding DNA: TGTGCCAGCAGCAAAAAGGACAGCCGTATGCTCTACGAGCAGTACTTC. Its protein product is CASSKKDSRMLYEQYF.

CDR3 DNA: TGTGCCAGCAGTTTAAGGAGGTCAGGGCCCTACGAGCAGTACTTC. Residues: CASSLRRSGPYEQYF. The V gene is TRBV27, the J gene TRBJ2-7; TRBD1 or TRBD2 may be the D gene (5 bases each). The germline V gene encodes CDR1 MNHEY and CDR2 SMNVEV (reference sequence). The CDR3 consists of 15 residues. Trimming removed 2 bases from V and 2 bases from J, with 13 bases in between.

This clonotype was detected many times. The chain recombines TRBV20-1 with TRBJ1-1; no reliable D call. The germline gives CDR1 DFQATT, CDR2 SNEGSKA (reference sequence). The V end was cut by 4 bases, the J end by 1 base, with 1 base between. This CDR3 region has 10 residues. Here the CDR3 reads CSATNTEAFF. The DNA of the CDR3 is TGCAGTGCTACGAACACTGAAGCTTTCTTT.

The genes are TRBV13 and TRBJ2-1; 12 nucleotides align to TRBD2. This CDR3 comprises 16 residues. After removal of 6 bases from V and 5 bases from J, the junction contained 8 bases not matched to a gene. CDR1 and CDR2 (germline): PRHDT, FYEKMQ (reference sequence). The CDR3 loop is CASRIGTSGYHNEQFF. DNA of the CDR3: TGTGCCAGCAGAATAGGGACTAGCGGGTATCACAATGAGCAGTTCTTC.

The V call is TRBV7-9, the J call TRBJ1-2; tentatively, D is TRBD1 (5 bases). Germline V gene sequence: CDR1 SEHNR, CDR2 FQNEAQ (reference sequence). The CDR3 extends over 15 amino acids. With 5 bases removed from V and 2 bases from J, the gap between germline ends came to 15 bases. The CDR3 spells CASSPSSGRNYGYTF. The CDR3 DNA reads TGTGCCAGCAGCCCCTCTTCGGGGCGCAACTATGGCTACACCTTC.